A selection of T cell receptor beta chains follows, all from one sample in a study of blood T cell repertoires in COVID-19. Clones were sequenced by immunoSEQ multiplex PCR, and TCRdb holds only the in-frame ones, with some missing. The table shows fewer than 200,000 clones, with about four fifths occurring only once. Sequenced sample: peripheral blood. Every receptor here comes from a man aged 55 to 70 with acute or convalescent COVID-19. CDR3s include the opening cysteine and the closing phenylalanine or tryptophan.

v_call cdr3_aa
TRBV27 CASSPTRDRGRGYTF
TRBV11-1 CASSAGLTAGVLYF
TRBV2 CASSVRESSNYGYTF
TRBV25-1 CASSGGFYGYTF
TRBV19 CASSIDPRAEGYTF
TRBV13 CASSPLLGLNTEAFF
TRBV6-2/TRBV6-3 CASSYSRDRAFF
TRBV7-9 CASSNIAGGQRETQYF
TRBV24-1 CATSDPRTSGLEQFF
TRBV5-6 CASSLGLAAYNEQFF
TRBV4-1 CASSPGLAGSYEQYF
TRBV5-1 CASSWAGGSYEQYF
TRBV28 CASRGGSVNNEQFF
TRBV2 CASSADTNTEAFF
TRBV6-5 CASKPLAPESDTQYF
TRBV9 CASSVIAGGTEAFF
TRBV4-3 CASSANRRETQYF
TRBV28 CASSLGGQSGNTIYF
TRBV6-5 CASRVAGGPFQQQFF
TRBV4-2 CASRKDRGQTEAFF
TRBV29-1 CSVRGTNLAKNIQYF
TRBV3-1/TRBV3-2 CASSLSGGDPGAFF
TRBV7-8 CASSRGAGGRETQYF
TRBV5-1 CASSLGLAGGTDTQYF
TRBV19 CASSISNGTRNTGELFF
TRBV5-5 CASSNDRQETQYF
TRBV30 CAWSLGAGVGTQYF